This TCR beta chain was identified during a study of T cells in Graves' hyperthyroidism and ophthalmopathy. Regarding the study as a whole: Before onset, ophthalmopathy was predicted by the model a median approximately 6.7 months earlier.

Germline lookup yields CDR1 MNHEY and CDR2 SVGEGT. This CDR3 comprises 16 residues. Of note for this clonotype: The target antigen is unknown. One end of the junction does not line up with germline, which may come from a read error.

Amplification yielded TCR beta CDR3 regions, with RNA transcripts as the source. Using the HTBI primer set, a first-round RT-PCR was run on the TCR CDR3. MiXCR, applied by TCRdb to the multiplex PCR reads, yields one record per CDR3 protein. This sample yields approximately 600,000 distinct CDR3 sequences, of which about 20% are seen a single time; more than 30% belongs to the top ten. Each diagnosis drew on symptoms, thyroxine, TRAb, thyroid ultrasound and orbital computed tomography findings. Sample: blood. The chain employs TRBV6-2 or TRBV6-3 and TRBJ2-3, with 7 positions matching TRBD1. This TCR was sampled from a man aged 25 to 40 with Graves' ophthalmopathy. CDR3 residues: CASSYSPQTGTDTRYF. The CDR3 DNA follows: TGTGCCAGCAGTTATAGTCCGCAAACAGGGACAGATACGCGGTATTTT.